Sequencing of this T cell receptor (beta chain) was carried out in a study of blood T cell repertoires in COVID-19. Looking at the study overall: PBMCs, B-cell-depleted T cells, or T cells provided the cDNA or gDNA that made up the material.

The CDR3 has 14 amino acids. Trimming took 2 bases from V and 2 from J, leaving 9 bases between them. Germline V gene data show CDR1 as SGHTS and CDR2 as YDEGEE. Some clones are missing from TCRdb's copy, which holds only in-frame ones; the method was immunoSEQ multiplex PCR. The data show 160,000 or so clones, with 80% seen just once and approximately 3.6% held by the top ten. Individuals aged roughly 18 to 95 years were recruited from approximately 22 US areas. Two negative PCRs, clearance, or symptom resolution had been documented for recovered Cohort 3 donors. The sequence was collected from a woman aged 55 to 70 who had recovered from COVID-19. The material sequenced was PBMCs or T cells enriched from blood (not recorded which). The chain links TRBV5-8 to TRBJ2-3; D is unresolved. CDR3 region: CASSFYAATDTQYF. CDR3 sequence (DNA): TGTGCCAGCAGCTTCTATGCGGCCACAGATACGCAGTATTTT.